The 23 T cell receptor beta chains listed next were all sequenced from one sample in a study of identical twins. TCRdb reprocessed the 5' RACE reads via MiXCR and lists one record per CDR3 protein. The sample yields hundreds of thousands of distinct CDR3 sequences, roughly 6.2% seen once. Sequencing was done on a sample of naive T cells sorted from blood. These receptors all stem from a man between 18 and 35 years old in good health.

This clonotype has at least ten counts. This chain uses TRBV29-1 with TRBJ2-5; D unclear. This CDR3 contains 12 residues. Trimming removed 3 bases at V and 1 base at J, with 6 bases between. In germline, CDR1 is SQVTM, CDR2 ANQGSEA. CDR3 DNA sequence: TGCAGCGTTGACAGGAGCCAAGAGACCCAGTACTTC. Its translation: CSVDRSQETQYF.

The CDR3 loop reads CASSLLLVSITDTQYF. Written as DNA, the CDR3 is TGTGCCAGCAGCTTGTTACTAGTTAGCATCACAGATACGCAGTATTTT. V is TRBV5-5 and J is TRBJ2-3, with D maybe TRBD2 (5 bases). The V end was cut by 1 base, the J end by 2 bases, with 14 bases between. The CDR3 totals 16 residues. In germline, CDR1 is SGHKS, CDR2 YYEKEE (reference sequence). The whole variable domain, filled in from reference TRBV5-5 and TRBJ2-3, reads DAGVTQSPTHLIKTRGQQVTLRCSPISGHKSVSWYQQVLGQGPQFIFQYYEKEERGRGNFPDRFSARQFPNYSSELNVNALLLGDSALYLCASSLLLVSITDTQYFGPGTRLTVL.

The chain recombines TRBV5-5 with TRBJ1-2, with TRBD1 as a possible D gene (6 bases). The CDR3 covers 15 residues. CDR1 and CDR2 (germline): SGHKS, YYEKEE (reference sequence). Trimming took off 3 bases at V and 0 bases at J, with 12 bases between the two ends. The CDR3, as DNA: TGTGCCAGCAGCTCCGGACAGAGAGCTAACTATGGCTACACCTTC. The encoded protein is CASSSGQRANYGYTF.

This clonotype appeared many times. The chain couples TRBV12-3 or TRBV12-4 to TRBJ1-2; no clear D gene. The V end was cut by 3 bases, the J end by 0 bases, with 11 bases between. CDR3 length equals 15 residues. CDR3 DNA sequence: TGTGCCAGCAGTTTGGGGAAGTCGTCTAACTATGGCTACACCTTC. Residues: CASSLGKSSNYGYTF.

This clonotype was observed a few times. The chain carries TRBV12-5 and TRBJ2-5; D gene unclear. The germline CDR1 and CDR2 sequences are LGHNT and FRNRAP. Trimming cost V 1 base and J 1 base, with 10 bases left between them. The CDR3 runs to 15 residues. The CDR3 protein is CASGLGLSLQETQYF. CDR3 nucleotides: TGTGCTAGTGGTTTGGGCCTAAGCCTCCAAGAGACCCAGTACTTC.

This clonotype was seen at least ten times. The chain links TRBV14 to TRBJ1-5, with 7 bases lining up with TRBD1. This CDR3 contains 15 residues. Germline V gene lookup returns CDR1 SGHDN and CDR2 FVKESK. J gave up 3 bases and V 2 bases, and 4 bases lay outside the gene matches. The CDR3 DNA is TGTGCCAGCAGCCAAACCACAGGGGTCAATCAGCCCCAGCATTTT. This sequence encodes CASSQTTGVNQPQHF.

The V gene is TRBV6-5, the J gene TRBJ1-3; D is ambiguous. CDR1 is MNHEY and CDR2 is SVGAGI in the germline V gene. The CDR3 length is 15 residues. Trimming took off 3 bases at V and 4 bases at J, with 13 bases between the two ends. The CDR3 protein is CASSYAPGAGNTIYF. DNA for the CDR3: TGTGCCAGCAGTTATGCCCCGGGCGCCGGAAACACCATATATTTT.

The table lists this clonotype with a few counts. The chain links TRBV12-3 or TRBV12-4 to TRBJ2-7; 9 bases fit TRBD1. The CDR3 totals 15 residues. V lost 1 base to trimming and J lost 5 bases; unmatched junction nucleotides: 6. The CDR3 sequence: CASSLDGTGSNEQYF. The CDR3 DNA reads TGTGCCAGCAGTTTAGACGGGACAGGGTCTAACGAGCAGTACTTC.

This clonotype was recorded many times. This sequence joins TRBV16 and TRBJ2-3; D remains ambiguous. The V gene lost 4 bases and the J gene lost 3 bases, with 14 bases spanning the gap. The CDR3 sequence is 15 residues long. Germline V gives CDR1 KGHSY, CDR2 FQNENV. Here the CDR3 reads CASSRDGSETDTQYF. The CDR3 bases are TGTGCCAGCAGCCGCGACGGGTCAGAGACAGATACGCAGTATTTT. Supplemented by reference TRBV16 and TRBJ2-3, the full variable domain reads GEEVAQTPKHLVRGEGQKAKLYCAPIKGHSYVFWYQQVLKNEFKFLISFQNENVFDETGMPKERFSAKCLPNSPCSLEIQATKLEDSAVYFCASSRDGSETDTQYFGPGTRLTVL.

This clonotype was counted only a few times. This sequence joins TRBV15 and TRBJ2-6; D gene ambiguous. From germline, CDR1 is LNHNV and CDR2 YYDKDF (reference sequence). V shed 0 bases and J shed 2 bases, with 8 bases lying between them. The CDR3 covers 16 residues. The CDR3 region is CATSRDIGPGANVLTF. CDR3 nucleotide sequence: TGTGCCACCAGCAGAGATATAGGGCCTGGGGCCAACGTCCTGACTTTC.

This clonotype was seen many times. The chain joins TRBV12-3 or TRBV12-4 to TRBJ1-3; 10 nucleotides match TRBD1. The CDR3 has 18 residues. V lost 3 bases and J lost 6; bases outside the gene matches: 14. The CDR3 spells CASSFPKPRTGGLNTIYF. As DNA, the CDR3 is TGTGCCAGCAGTTTCCCAAAGCCCCGGACAGGGGGACTAAACACCATATATTTT.

This clonotype has a count of ten or more. CDR3 region: CASSLEGLVDNEQFF. In nucleotides, the CDR3 is TGTGCCAGCAGCTTAGAGGGACTAGTAGACAATGAGCAGTTCTTC. The chain combines TRBV7-9 with TRBJ2-1; 8 positions agree with TRBD2. V shed 1 base, J shed 5 bases, and the junction held 4 bases outside the gene matches. Germline CDR1 SEHNR, CDR2 FQNEAQ (reference sequence). The length of the CDR3 is 15 residues.

CDR3 sequence (DNA): TGTGCCAGCAGCGAAGACAGGGGGCTAGATACGCAGTATTTT. It specifies CASSEDRGLDTQYF. The rearrangement links TRBV7-9 to TRBJ2-3; 10 bases map to TRBD1. This CDR3 is 14 amino acids long. Per germline, CDR1 SEHNR and CDR2 FQNEAQ (reference sequence). The J segment lost 5 bases and the V segment lost 5 bases, leaving 4 bases of the junction unmatched.

This clonotype occurred a few times. The chain employs TRBV7-9 and TRBJ2-1, with 7 nucleotides matching TRBD2. In germline, CDR1 is SEHNR, CDR2 FQNEAQ (reference sequence). The length of the CDR3 is 15 residues. The CDR3 region has the DNA TGTGCTACCATAGTGGCGGGAGCCCTAGTATCTGAGCAGTTCTTC. This encodes CATIVAGALVSEQFF.

This clonotype was seen at least ten times. The chain couples TRBV29-1 to TRBJ2-3; the D gene is possibly TRBD1 (5 bases). V lost 7 bases and J 1 base, leaving 15 bases between the germline ends. CDR1 and CDR2 from the germline V gene are SQVTM and ANQGSEA. The CDR3 length is 14 residues. The CDR3 DNA reads TGCAGCGCCCTAGGGGAATTTGGCACAGATACGCAGTATTTT. Its translation is CSALGEFGTDTQYF.

The chain recombines TRBV11-2 with TRBJ2-5, with 8 bases fitting TRBD2. V lost 6 bases and J lost 5; bases outside the gene matches: 8. CDR1 SGHAT and CDR2 FQNNGV come from the germline V gene. The CDR3 has 14 residues. CDR3 DNA: TGTGCCAGCAGGAAGGCGGGAGGAGGGGAGACCCAGTACTTC. The encoded protein is CASRKAGGGETQYF.

The sample holds a few counts of this clonotype. The chain joins TRBV3-1 to TRBJ2-1; TRBD2 aligns across 13 bases. V shed 3 bases and J 8 bases; nucleotides not matched to a gene: 13. Germline V gene data show CDR1 as LGHDT and CDR2 as YNNKEL (reference sequence). The CDR3 consists of 18 residues. This CDR3 is CASSQYIRTSGSLDEQFF. CDR3 sequence (DNA): TGTGCCAGCAGCCAGTACATAAGGACTAGCGGGAGTTTGGATGAGCAGTTCTTC.

This sequence joins TRBV5-5 and TRBJ2-3; 7 bases line up with TRBD2. CDR1 and CDR2 (germline): SGHKS, YYEKEE (reference sequence). This CDR3 spans 15 amino acids. The V and J ends lost 5 bases and 5 bases, in that order; junction bases with no gene match: 11. CDR3 sequence: CASRLVSGTRDTQYF. CDR3 bases: TGTGCCAGCAGACTCGTCAGCGGGACCAGAGATACGCAGTATTTT.

This clonotype was seen ten or more times. The gene calls are TRBV12-5 and TRBJ2-3; D uncertain. The CDR3 has 11 amino acids. V was shortened by 6 bases and J by 7 bases, with 8 bases between the two germline ends. Germline CDR1 LGHNT, CDR2 FRNRAP. The CDR3, as DNA: TGTGCTAGTGGAGGATTGCATACGCAGTATTTT. Translated, it gives CASGGLHTQYF.

This chain uses TRBV3-1 with TRBJ1-5; TRBD1 agrees at 8 bases. Germline V gene lookup returns CDR1 LGHDT and CDR2 YNNKEL (reference sequence). V was pared by 1 base and J by 4 bases, with 6 bases of the junction left unmatched. The CDR3 length is 16 residues. CDR3 sequence: CASSQAGGAGNQPQHF. As DNA, the CDR3 is TGTGCCAGCAGCCAAGCAGGGGGCGCGGGTAATCAGCCCCAGCATTTT.

This chain joins TRBV6-1 and TRBJ2-7; possible D gene TRBD2, 5 bases. The V and J ends lost 8 bases and 3 bases respectively, with 17 bases between them. The germline V gene encodes CDR1 MNHNS and CDR2 SASEGT. CDR3 length: 14 residues. The CDR3 DNA follows: TGTGCCAGCGGCCCCTCGGGGTTCATCTACGAGCAGTACTTC. Translating gives CASGPSGFIYEQYF.

J is TRBJ2-1 and V is TRBV30; no reliable D call. V lost 0 bases to trimming and J lost 5 bases, with 8 bases between them. The length of the CDR3 is 13 residues. Germline values: CDR1 GTSNPN, CDR2 SVGIG (reference sequence). Here the CDR3 DNA reads TGTGCCTGGAGTGTATTACTAAACAATGAGCAGTTCTTC. This sequence encodes CAWSVLLNNEQFF.

V gene TRBV18 combines with J gene TRBJ2-5, with 8 positions matching TRBD1. V was clipped by 4 bases and J by 9 bases; unmatched bases: 7. This CDR3 contains 13 residues. Germline assignment: CDR1 KGHSH and CDR2 LQKENI. Here the CDR3 DNA reads TGTGCCAGCTCACTCCGACAGGGGCAGGCCCAGTACTTC. Translating it yields CASSLRQGQAQYF.